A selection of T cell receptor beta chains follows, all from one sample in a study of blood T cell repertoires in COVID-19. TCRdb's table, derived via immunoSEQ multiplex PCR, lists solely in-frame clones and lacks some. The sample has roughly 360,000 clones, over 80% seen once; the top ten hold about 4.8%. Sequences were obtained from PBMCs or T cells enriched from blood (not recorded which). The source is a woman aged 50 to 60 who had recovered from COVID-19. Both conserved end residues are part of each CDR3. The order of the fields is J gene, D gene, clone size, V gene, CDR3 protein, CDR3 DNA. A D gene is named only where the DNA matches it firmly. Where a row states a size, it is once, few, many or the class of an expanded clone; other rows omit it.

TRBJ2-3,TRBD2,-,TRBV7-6,CASSVAGASTDTQYF,TGTGCCAGCAGCGTAGCGGGCGCTAGCACAGATACGCAGTATTTT
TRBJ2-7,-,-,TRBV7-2,CASSRTPGQLYEQYF,TGTGCCAGCAGCCGTACGCCGGGACAACTCTACGAGCAGTACTTC
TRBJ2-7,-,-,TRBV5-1,CASSLAAGVAYEQYF,TGCGCCAGCAGCTTGGCGGCAGGGGTTGCCTACGAGCAGTACTTC
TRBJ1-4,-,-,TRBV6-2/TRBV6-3,CASSYPGILGEKLFF,TGTGCCAGCAGTTACCCGGGTATCCTGGGTGAAAAACTGTTTTTT
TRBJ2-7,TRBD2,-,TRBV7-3,CASSLLAGALPVEQYF,TGTGCCAGCAGCTTACTAGCGGGAGCCCTCCCGGTCGAGCAGTACTTC
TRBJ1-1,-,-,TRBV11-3,CASSGMGQDTEAFF,TGTGCCAGCAGCGGAATGGGGCAGGACACTGAAGCTTTCTTT
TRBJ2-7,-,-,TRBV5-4,CASSLDRARGYEQYF,TGTGCCAGCAGCTTGGATAGGGCTAGGGGATACGAGCAGTACTTC
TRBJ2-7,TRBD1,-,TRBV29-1,CSALGGDRGHEQYF,TGCAGCGCCCTCGGCGGGGACAGGGGGCACGAGCAGTACTTC
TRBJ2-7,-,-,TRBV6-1,CASSEVFAGAWYEQYF,TGTGCCAGCAGTGAAGTCTTCGCAGGGGCTTGGTACGAGCAGTACTTC
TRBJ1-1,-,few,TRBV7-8,CASSSPLYLELNTEAFF,TGTGCCAGCAGCTCCCCCCTATATCTAGAACTGAACACTGAAGCTTTCTTT
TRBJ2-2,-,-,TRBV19,CASSVQGADTGELFF,TGTGCCAGTAGTGTCCAGGGTGCGGACACCGGGGAGCTGTTTTTT
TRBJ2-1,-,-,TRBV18,CASSLLLRGPYNEQFF,TGTGCCAGCTCCCTTCTACTGCGGGGCCCCTACAATGAGCAGTTCTTC
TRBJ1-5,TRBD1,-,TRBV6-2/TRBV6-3,CASSYRLTGYGQPQHF,TGTGCCAGCAGTTACCGCCTGACAGGGTATGGTCAGCCCCAGCATTTT
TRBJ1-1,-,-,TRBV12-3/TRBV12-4,CASRQGTEAFF,TGTGCCAGCAGGCAGGGGACTGAAGCTTTCTTT
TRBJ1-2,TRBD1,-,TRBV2,CASRSGTGGWGGYTF,TGTGCCAGCAGATCCGGGACAGGGGGCTGGGGCGGCTACACCTTC
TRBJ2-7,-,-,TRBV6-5,CASSKTVSYEQYF,TGTGCCAGCTCTAAGACAGTTTCCTACGAGCAGTACTTC
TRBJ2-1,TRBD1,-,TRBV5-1,CASSGQGGNEQFF,TGCGCCAGCAGCGGACAGGGTGGTAATGAGCAGTTCTTC
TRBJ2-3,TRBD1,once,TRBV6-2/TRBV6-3,CASSNRTGGHRDTQYF,TGTGCCAGCAGTAACCGGACAGGGGGCCACCGAGATACGCAGTATTTT
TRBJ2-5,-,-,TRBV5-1,CASSFDYQETQYF,TGCGCCAGCAGCTTCGACTACCAAGAGACCCAGTACTTC
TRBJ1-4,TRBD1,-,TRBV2,CASRPTGVATNEKLFF,TGTGCCAGCAGACCGACAGGGGTTGCAACTAATGAAAAACTGTTTTTT
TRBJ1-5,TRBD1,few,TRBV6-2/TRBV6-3,CASSYYRGDQPQHF,TGTGCCAGCAGTTACTACAGGGGGGATCAGCCCCAGCATTTT
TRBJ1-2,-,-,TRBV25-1,CASSESTVTHGYTF,TGTGCCAGCAGTGAATCGACAGTTACACATGGCTACACCTTC
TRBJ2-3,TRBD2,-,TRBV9,CASSETSGRYSDTQYF,TGTGCCAGCAGCGAGACTAGCGGGAGATACTCAGATACGCAGTATTTT
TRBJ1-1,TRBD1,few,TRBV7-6,CASSGGTGSNTEAFF,TGTGCCAGCAGCGGGGGGACAGGGTCGAACACTGAAGCTTTCTTT
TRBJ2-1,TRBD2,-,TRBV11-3,CASSFLTPLAGGRHEQFF,TGTGCCAGCAGCTTCCTTACGCCTCTAGCGGGGGGGCGCCATGAGCAGTTCTTC
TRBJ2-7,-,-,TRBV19,CASSTLGTPYGEQYF,TGTGCCAGTAGTACCCTCGGGACACCCTATGGCGAGCAGTACTTC
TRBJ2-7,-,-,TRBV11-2,CASSEGVGFRAYEQYF,TGTGCCAGCAGCGAAGGGGTAGGGTTCAGGGCCTACGAGCAGTACTTC
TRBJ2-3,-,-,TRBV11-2,CASSLDGRYTQYF,TGTGCCAGCAGCTTAGATGGGCGCTATACGCAGTATTTT
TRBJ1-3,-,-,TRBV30,CAWSPDTSGNTIYF,TGTGCCTGGAGCCCCGACACCTCTGGAAACACCATATATTTT
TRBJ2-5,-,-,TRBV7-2,CASSAGGGGRIQETQYF,TGTGCCAGCAGCGCTGGCGGAGGTGGGAGAATCCAAGAGACCCAGTACTTC
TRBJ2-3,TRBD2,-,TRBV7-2,CASSLGGRPSDTQYF,TGTGCCAGCAGCTTAGGCGGGAGGCCCTCGGATACGCAGTATTTT
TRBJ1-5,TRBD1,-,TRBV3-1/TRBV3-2,CASSQAGQGGNQPQHF,TGTGCCAGCAGCCAAGCCGGACAGGGAGGCAATCAGCCCCAGCATTTT
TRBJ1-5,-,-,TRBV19,CASSVGGTDRNQPQHF,TGTGCCAGTAGTGTGGGGGGGACCGACCGCAATCAGCCCCAGCATTTT
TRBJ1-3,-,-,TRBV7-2,CASSLGLSGEAIYF,TGTGCCAGCAGCTTAGGTTTATCGGGGGAGGCCATATATTTT
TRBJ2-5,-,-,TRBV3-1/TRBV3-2,CASSPIDSEPQETQYF,TGTGCCAGCAGCCCGATTGACAGCGAACCCCAAGAGACCCAGTACTTC
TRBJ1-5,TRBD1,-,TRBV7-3,CASSFGQGVGSNQPQHF,TGTGCCAGCAGCTTTGGACAGGGGGTCGGTAGCAATCAGCCCCAGCATTTT
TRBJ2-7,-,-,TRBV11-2,CASSLVTVSYEQYF,TGTGCCAGCAGCTTAGTGACAGTCTCCTACGAGCAGTACTTC
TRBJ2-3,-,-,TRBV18,CASSPLSLSGGATDTQYF,TGTGCCAGCTCACCACTTAGTCTCTCAGGTGGGGCCACAGATACGCAGTATTTT
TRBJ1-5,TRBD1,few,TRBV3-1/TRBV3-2,CASSSQGGNQPQHF,TGTGCCAGCAGTTCGCAGGGGGGCAATCAGCCCCAGCATTTT
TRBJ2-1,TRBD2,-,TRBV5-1,CASTPGLAVSYNEQFF,TGCGCCAGCACCCCGGGACTAGCGGTCTCCTACAATGAGCAGTTCTTC
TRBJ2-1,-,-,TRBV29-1,CSVASLVGYNEQFF,TGCAGCGTTGCGTCCCTAGTGGGTTACAATGAGCAGTTCTTC
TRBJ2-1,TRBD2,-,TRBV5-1,CASSWVGTSGSNEQFF,TGCGCCAGCAGCTGGGTCGGGACTAGCGGGAGCAATGAGCAGTTCTTC
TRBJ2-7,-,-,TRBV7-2,CASSLGRGYEQYF,TGTGCCAGCAGCTTAGGCCGAGGCTACGAGCAGTACTTC
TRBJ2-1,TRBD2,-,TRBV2,CASRGGSSGNYNEQFF,TGTGCCAGCAGGGGGGGAAGCAGCGGGAACTACAATGAGCAGTTCTTC
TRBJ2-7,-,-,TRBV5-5,CASSSPSGSYEQYF,TGTGCCAGCAGCTCCCCCTCGGGATCTTACGAGCAGTACTTC
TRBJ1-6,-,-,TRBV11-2,CASSLEPGSPLHF,TGTGCCAGCAGCTTAGAGCCCGGTTCACCCCTCCACTTT
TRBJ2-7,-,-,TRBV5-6,CASSLGQGGFGDEQYF,TGTGCCAGCAGCTTGGGGCAGGGTGGATTTGGGGACGAGCAGTACTTC
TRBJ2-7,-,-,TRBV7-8,CASSLWRGEQYF,TGTGCCAGCAGCTTATGGAGGGGCGAGCAGTACTTC
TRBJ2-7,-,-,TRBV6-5,CASSNTGNYEQYF,TGTGCCAGCAGTAATACCGGGAACTACGAGCAGTACTTC
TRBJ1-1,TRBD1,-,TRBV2,CASSVQGMNTEAFF,TGTGCCAGCAGTGTACAGGGGATGAACACTGAAGCTTTCTTT
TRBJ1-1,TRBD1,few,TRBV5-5,CASSPGQGKAEAFF,TGTGCCAGCAGCCCAGGACAGGGCAAGGCTGAAGCTTTCTTT
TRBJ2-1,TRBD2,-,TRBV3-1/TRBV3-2,CASSQWASGGANEQFF,TGTGCCAGCAGCCAATGGGCTAGCGGGGGGGCCAATGAGCAGTTCTTC
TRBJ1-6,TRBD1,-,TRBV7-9,CASSLGQGDNSPLHF,TGTGCCAGCAGCCTGGGACAGGGTGATAATTCACCCCTCCACTTT
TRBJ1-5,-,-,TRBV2,CASSLKNNQPQHF,TGTGCCAGCAGCCTTAAAAACAATCAGCCCCAGCATTTT
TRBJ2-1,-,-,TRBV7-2,CASSSQEGARAYNEQFF,TGTGCCAGCAGCTCCCAGGAGGGGGCGCGCGCATACAATGAGCAGTTCTTC
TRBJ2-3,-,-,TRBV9,CASSVSVTDTQYF,TGTGCCAGCAGCGTATCCGTAACAGATACGCAGTATTTT
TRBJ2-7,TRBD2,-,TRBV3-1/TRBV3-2,CASSQDPATSSGSSYEQYF,TGTGCCAGCAGCCAAGATCCCGCGACTTCTAGCGGGAGTTCCTACGAGCAGTACTTC
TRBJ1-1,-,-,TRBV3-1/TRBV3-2,CASSLGGASNTEAFF,TGTGCCAGCAGCCTTGGGGGGGCCTCTAACACTGAAGCTTTCTTT